Detailed here is one T cell receptor (beta chain). TCR cDNA molecules were tagged individually, and each one carried a unique molecular identifier. TCRdb recomputed calls from the 5' RACE reads with MiXCR, one row per CDR3 protein. The sample consists of over 11,000 distinct CDR3 sequences, about a tenth of them appearing once. CDR3 length: 16 amino acids. The germline V and J ends were trimmed by 6 bases and 0 bases, with 12 bases remaining between them. Germline CDR1 reads MDHEN; CDR2 reads SYDVKM. This sample stems from a study of spatial heterogeneity in lung cancer. Study overall: Sequencing consistently turned up more beta-chain sequences than alpha-chain sequences.

Time point of the sample: sample taken at primary tumor resection. Unsorted whole RNA of tumor, nontumor lung or frozen PBMC was sequenced. Specimen: PBMCs, collected at surgery. The rearrangement links TRBV28 to TRBJ2-6; no definite D call. The sequence derives from a male donor with early-stage non-small cell lung cancer. The CDR3 sequence is CASRPGPFSGANVLTF. The CDR3 bases are TGTGCCAGCAGGCCAGGTCCTTTCTCTGGGGCCAACGTCCTGACTTTC. The whole variable domain, filled in from reference TRBV28 and TRBJ2-6, reads DVKVTQSSRYLVKRTGEKVFLECVQDMDHENMFWYRQDPGLGLRLIYFSYDVKMKEKGDIPEGYSVSREKKERFSLILESASTNQTSMYLCASRPGPFSGANVLTFGAGSRLTVL.